One sample yielded the 30 T cell receptor beta chains listed below, sequenced in a study of T-cell reconstitution after alpha-beta-depleted transplantation in children. Unique molecular identifiers were used to barcode this TCRbeta library. TCRdb re-called the PCR reads through MiXCR, storing one row per CDR3 protein. The sample records 490,000 or so distinct CDR3 sequences, roughly an eighth being singletons. The source was PBMCs from the stem cell graft donor, collected from the stem cell graft. These TCRs come from a human donor who donated a stem cell graft to a child with combined immunodeficiency.

This clonotype has more than one count but fewer than ten. The J gene is TRBJ2-6, the V gene TRBV6-5; tentative D call: TRBD1 (6 bases). Germline CDR1 and CDR2: MNHEY and SVGAGI. V was clipped by 5 bases and J by 10 bases, with 15 bases between them. The CDR3 spans 14 residues. The CDR3 sequence: CASSPPGTSNVLTF. In nucleotides, the CDR3 is TGTGCCAGCAGTCCCCCTGGGACAAGTAACGTCCTGACTTTC.

This chain uses TRBV12-3 or TRBV12-4 with TRBJ1-4; D uncertain. This CDR3 is 12 amino acids long. V shed 5 bases and J shed 5 bases, with 6 bases lying between them. This CDR3 is CASSDRNEKLFF. The CDR3 DNA sequence: TGTGCCAGCAGTGACCGGAATGAAAAACTGTTTTTT.

This clonotype is a singleton in its sample. This chain uses TRBV29-1 with TRBJ1-2, with a weak D call TRBD1 (5 bases). The CDR3 is 14 residues long. Between the trimmed V and J ends, which lost 3 bases and 4 bases, there was a span of 15 bases. Per germline, CDR1 SQVTM and CDR2 ANQGSEA. The CDR3 here is CSVEAGNRSYGYTF. The CDR3 DNA sequence: TGCAGCGTTGAGGCAGGGAATAGATCCTATGGCTACACCTTC.

This clonotype occurred once. The V and J genes are TRBV30 and TRBJ2-7; tentative D call: TRBD1 (5 bases). The CDR3 contains 13 residues. Trimming removed 3 bases from V and 12 bases from J, with 21 bases in between. Germline CDR1 and CDR2: GTSNPN and SVGIG (reference sequence). The CDR3: CAWRSVGAGPTYF. DNA for the CDR3: TGTGCCTGGAGATCAGTAGGGGCAGGACCCACGTACTTC.

The gene calls are TRBV3-1 and TRBJ2-5; D might be TRBD2 (6 bases). The CDR3 runs 15 residues. The V end was cut by 8 bases, the J end by 0 bases, with 16 bases between. Germline CDR1 LGHDT, CDR2 YNNKEL (reference sequence). CDR3 region: CASSSTGVNQETQYF. In DNA form, the CDR3 reads TGTGCCAGCTCATCGACGGGGGTCAACCAAGAGACCCAGTACTTC.

The rearrangement uses TRBV30 and TRBJ2-1; TRBD1 agrees at 9 bases. The V segment lost 3 bases and the J segment 7 bases; nucleotides outside the gene matches: 10. The CDR3 has 15 amino acids. The germline gives CDR1 GTSNPN, CDR2 SVGIG (reference sequence). The CDR3 region has the DNA TGTGCCTGGAGCAAAGGACAGGGGTCTTATAATGAGCAGTTCTTC. The encoded protein is CAWSKGQGSYNEQFF.

This clonotype was counted ten times or more. V and J are TRBV27 and TRBJ1-1, with a weak D call TRBD1 (5 bases). The CDR3 covers 14 residues. Per germline, CDR1 MNHEY and CDR2 SMNVEV (reference sequence). Trimming cost V 6 bases and J 0 bases, with 11 bases left between them. In DNA, the CDR3 is TGTGCCAGCAGCTCGAGAGGGGTGAACACTGAAGCTTTCTTT. Translating it yields CASSSRGVNTEAFF.

At least ten counts were recorded for this clonotype. The chain combines TRBV10-3 with TRBJ2-3, with TRBD1 matching over 8 bases. Trimming took 6 bases from V and 4 from J; bases not matched to a gene: 6. This CDR3 has 14 residues. In germline, CDR1 is ENHRY, CDR2 SYGVKD. CDR3: CAIRSDRDPDTQYF. DNA of the CDR3: TGTGCCATCAGATCGGACAGGGACCCAGATACGCAGTATTTT.

The chain couples TRBV5-1 to TRBJ2-3; TRBD1 matches at 7 bases. The CDR3 length is 16 residues. V lost 2 bases to trimming and J lost 0 bases; unmatched junction nucleotides: 6. CDR1 SGHRS and CDR2 YFSETQ come from the germline V gene. As DNA, the CDR3 is TGCGCCAGCAGCTTACTCCCGGGACAGAGCACAGATACGCAGTATTTT. It yields the protein CASSLLPGQSTDTQYF.

V usage is TRBV24-1 and J usage is TRBJ2-1; TRBD2 might be the D (6 bases). Germline V gene data show CDR1 as KGHDR and CDR2 as SFDVKD. V was shortened by 3 bases and J by 5 bases, with 16 bases between the two germline ends. This CDR3 has 16 amino acids. CDR3 nucleotide sequence: TGTGCCACCAGTGATCCCATAGCGGACCCCCACAATGAGCAGTTCTTC. Translating it yields CATSDPIADPHNEQFF.

In DNA form, the CDR3 reads TGTGCCAGCAGCCCCCGGGGACCGAATTTGATCTACGAGCAGTACTTC. Protein sequence: CASSPRGPNLIYEQYF. V usage is TRBV14 and J usage is TRBJ2-7; D may match TRBD1 or TRBD2 (5 bases each). V was pared by 4 bases and J by 3 bases, with 19 bases between. The CDR3 is made up of 16 amino acids. Germline lookup yields CDR1 SGHDN and CDR2 FVKESK.

This clonotype was recorded at least ten times. This chain links TRBV28 with TRBJ2-2; D might be TRBD1 (5 bases). Trimming removed 0 bases at V and 4 bases at J, with 12 bases between. Germline-derived CDR1 and CDR2 are MDHEN and SYDVKM. The CDR3 contains 16 residues. CDR3 in amino acids: CASSLWSRVGTGELFF. CDR3 nucleotides: TGTGCCAGCAGTTTATGGTCCAGGGTCGGCACCGGGGAGCTGTTTTTT.

This clonotype has more than one count but fewer than ten. The V and J genes are TRBV6-5 and TRBJ1-5, with no clear D. The CDR3 spans 13 residues. With 3 bases removed from V and 3 bases from J, the gap between germline ends came to 6 bases. Germline CDR1 is MNHEY and CDR2 is SVGAGI. CDR3: CASSYTPNQPQHF. In nucleotides, the CDR3 is TGTGCCAGCAGTTATACCCCCAATCAGCCCCAGCATTTT.

The table lists this clonotype with many counts. The chain links TRBV5-6 to TRBJ1-1; 7 bases fit TRBD1. This CDR3 comprises 13 residues. Trimming cost V 3 bases and J 6 bases; bases outside gene matches: 5. Germline V gives CDR1 SGHDT, CDR2 YYEEEE. The CDR3 loop is CASSSTGLAEAFF. The CDR3 region has the DNA TGTGCCAGCAGCTCGACAGGGTTGGCTGAAGCTTTCTTT.

This clonotype showed up just a few times. The genes are TRBV6-5 and TRBJ1-4; no reliable D call. In germline, CDR1 is MNHEY, CDR2 SVGAGI. CDR3 length: 13 amino acids. Trimming removed 0 bases at V and 8 bases at J, with 7 bases between. The CDR3 DNA reads as TGTGCCAGCAGTTACTCGGCGGGGGAAAAACTGTTTTTT. Its translation is CASSYSAGEKLFF.

This clonotype was seen a handful of times. The chain uses TRBV4-3 and TRBJ1-4, with D hard to call. This CDR3 is 15 amino acids long. Looked up from germline, CDR1 is LGHNA and CDR2 is YSLEER. The germline V and J ends were trimmed by 3 bases and 8 bases, with 16 bases remaining between them. The CDR3 nucleotides are TGCGCCAGCAGCCACCGATGGATGGGGAGAGAAAAACTGTTTTTT. Residues: CASSHRWMGREKLFF.

This clonotype occurred many times. The chain employs TRBV18 and TRBJ2-1, with TRBD2 matching 10 bases. Germline V lookup: CDR1 KGHSH, CDR2 LQKENI. The CDR3 has 16 amino acids. Losses at the gene ends were 4 bases for V and 1 base for J; bases not matched to a gene: 4. The CDR3 spells CASSQWTSGSYNEQFF. CDR3 nucleotide sequence: TGTGCCAGCTCACAATGGACTAGCGGTTCCTACAATGAGCAGTTCTTC.

CDR3 nucleotide sequence: TGTGCCAGCAGTCTTCTTCGACTAGCGGGAGGCCGGGAGACCCAGTACTTC. It is translated as CASSLLRLAGGRETQYF. The V and J genes are TRBV27 and TRBJ2-5; TRBD2 agrees at 13 bases. The V gene end was trimmed by 5 bases and the J gene end by 5 bases; junction bases not matched to a gene: 11. The germline V gene encodes CDR1 MNHEY and CDR2 SMNVEV (reference sequence). The CDR3 totals 17 residues.

This chain joins TRBV7-9 and TRBJ2-5; tentative D call: TRBD1 (6 bases). CDR1 is SEHNR, CDR2 FQNEAQ, per germline (reference sequence). The V gene lost 2 bases and the J gene lost 0 bases, with 13 bases spanning the gap. The CDR3 consists of 16 residues. CDR3 bases: TGTGCCAGCAGCTTAACAGGACAGCAGTACCAAGAGACCCAGTACTTC. Its protein is CASSLTGQQYQETQYF.

This clonotype was counted only a few times. The chain joins TRBV7-2 to TRBJ2-1; tentatively, D is TRBD1 or TRBD2 (7 bases each). The germline V gene has CDR1 SGHTA and CDR2 FQGNSA. V was pared by 5 bases and J by 8 bases, with 25 bases between. The CDR3 spans 17 residues. The CDR3 DNA is TGTGCCAGCAGCCCTAGCGGAGGTCAGGGGGACATCGATGAGCAGTTCTTC. Its translation: CASSPSGGQGDIDEQFF.

This clonotype was counted at least ten times. The chain links TRBV25-1 to TRBJ2-1; D unresolved. There are 14 residues in the CDR3. Germline CDR1 is MGHDK and CDR2 is SYGVNS. V lost 4 bases and J lost 7, with 14 bases in between. The CDR3 is CASSVDQAQNEQFF. DNA for the CDR3: TGTGCCAGCAGTGTAGACCAGGCCCAAAATGAGCAGTTCTTC.

This clonotype occurred many times. The chain is built from TRBV29-1 and TRBJ1-2; possible D gene TRBD1, 5 bases. Trimming cost V 3 bases and J 4 bases, with 12 bases left between them. The CDR3 consists of 13 residues. In germline, CDR1 is SQVTM, CDR2 ANQGSEA. CDR3 residues: CSVEDGDSYGYTF. The CDR3 DNA follows: TGCAGCGTTGAGGATGGGGACTCCTATGGCTACACCTTC.

This clonotype appeared a few times. V gene TRBV6-1 combines with J gene TRBJ2-1; D unclear. The germline V gene encodes CDR1 MNHNS and CDR2 SASEGT. The CDR3 is 15 amino acids. V was pared by 8 bases and J by 0 bases, with 14 bases between. Here the CDR3 DNA reads TGTGCCAGCGCTGTAGGACCCAGCTCCTACAATGAGCAGTTCTTC. Its translation: CASAVGPSSYNEQFF.

This clonotype has at least ten counts. The chain recombines TRBV12-3 or TRBV12-4 with TRBJ2-7; tentative D call: TRBD2 (6 bases). Trimming pared 2 bases from V and 6 bases from J, leaving 14 bases between. The CDR3 length is 14 residues. The CDR3 region is CASSLFQGGVEQYF. CDR3 coding DNA: TGTGCCAGCAGTTTATTTCAGGGAGGAGTCGAGCAGTACTTC.

The V gene is TRBV25-1, the J gene TRBJ2-7; 9 positions agree with TRBD2. Germline V CDR1 and CDR2: MGHDK, SYGVNS. The V gene end was trimmed by 6 bases and the J gene end by 6 bases; junction bases not matched to a gene: 6. This CDR3 is built from 13 residues. This CDR3 is CASSHSGGAEQYF. For the CDR3, the DNA is TGTGCCAGCAGCCATAGCGGGGGAGCCGAGCAGTACTTC.

Only a few counts were recorded for this clonotype. The chain is built from TRBV6-1 and TRBJ2-5, with 9 nucleotides matching TRBD2. CDR3 size: 15 residues. The ends lost 4 bases at V and 3 bases at J; junction bases unmatched: 6. Germline V gene sequence: CDR1 MNHNS, CDR2 SASEGT. CDR3 sequence reads: CASSGSGSWEETQYF. The CDR3 region has the DNA TGTGCCAGCAGTGGTAGCGGGAGCTGGGAAGAGACCCAGTACTTC.

A few counts support this clonotype. The CDR3 protein is CASSLGGWRTIFSSYNSPLHF. As DNA, the CDR3 is TGTGCCAGCAGCCTGGGAGGTTGGAGAACGATATTCAGCTCCTATAATTCACCCCTCCACTTT. The J gene is TRBJ1-6, the V gene TRBV3-1; no firm D call. The CDR3 is made up of 21 amino acids. In germline, CDR1 is LGHDT, CDR2 YNNKEL (reference sequence). Trimming cost V 4 bases and J 0 bases, with 25 bases left between them.

J is TRBJ2-1 and V is TRBV2, with 11 nucleotides matching TRBD1. The germline V gene has CDR1 SNHLY and CDR2 FYNNEI. The CDR3 totals 15 residues. The junction had 11 bases not matched to a gene; V was cut back by 7 bases and J by 9 bases. CDR3 loop: CASILDRGRLSEQFF. The CDR3 nucleotides are TGTGCCAGCATCCTGGACAGGGGGCGCTTGAGTGAGCAGTTCTTC.

This clonotype has a handful of counts. J is TRBJ2-3 and V is TRBV12-3 or TRBV12-4, with D tentatively TRBD1 or TRBD2 (5 bases each). The CDR3 has 15 amino acids. Trimming took 3 bases from V and 8 from J, leaving 18 bases between them. CDR3 in amino acids: CASSFAPPGRGTQYF. The CDR3 DNA is TGTGCCAGCAGTTTTGCCCCCCCAGGGAGAGGTACGCAGTATTTT.

This clonotype was found a few times. The chain links TRBV12-3 or TRBV12-4 to TRBJ2-1; TRBD2 matches 7 bases. This CDR3 region has 15 residues. V lost 5 bases and J lost 6; bases outside the gene matches: 10. The CDR3 sequence is CASSQERDGLNEQFF. DNA for the CDR3: TGTGCCAGCAGTCAAGAGCGGGACGGTCTCAATGAGCAGTTCTTC.